One TCR beta chain is described in this entry. Clones were sequenced by immunoSEQ multiplex PCR, and TCRdb holds only the in-frame ones, with some missing. Among roughly 240,000 clones listed, roughly 85% were seen once. This sample is part of a study of blood T cell repertoires in COVID-19. The receptor's source is a woman aged 50 to 60 with acute COVID-19. Sequenced sample: PBMCs or T cells enriched from blood (not recorded which).

The CDR3 spells CASSVGQGEHTIYF. As DNA, the CDR3 is TGTGCCAGCAGCGTGGGGCAGGGGGAACACACCATATATTTT. V and J are TRBV9 and TRBJ1-3; 7 positions agree with TRBD1. The CDR3 has 14 residues. Germline CDR1 and CDR2: SGDLS and YYNGEE. V trimming: 2 bases; J trimming: 8 bases; junction bases outside the gene matches: 7.